A single sample is the source of the 24 T cell receptor beta chains below, sequenced in a study of cytomegalovirus exposure and HLA in healthy donors. Produced via immunoSEQ multiplex PCR; TCRdb's table is partial and in-frame only. Of approximately 200,000 clones detected, 90% to 95% appear once; the ten largest clones hold approximately 1.1%. Sequences were obtained from PBMCs. All receptors derive from a woman aged 18 to 35 in good health and CMV-seronegative.

The genes are TRBV7-3 and TRBJ2-1; 13 bases match TRBD2. Germline V lookup: CDR1 SGHTA, CDR2 FQGTGA. CDR3 length: 16 residues. V lost 4 bases to trimming and J lost 4 bases; unmatched junction nucleotides: 4. The CDR3 nucleotides are TGTGCCAGCAGCTCCCGGACTAGCGGGAGTTACAATGAGCAGTTCTTC. It translates to CASSSRTSGSYNEQFF.

V and J are TRBV18 and TRBJ1-2, with unresolved D. Germline V CDR1 and CDR2: KGHSH, LQKENI. The V end lost 2 bases, the J end lost 6 bases, and 19 bases lay between the germline ends. The CDR3 contains 16 residues. The CDR3 loop reads CASSPASGSPLNGYTF. The CDR3 nucleotides are TGTGCCAGCTCACCAGCATCAGGTTCTCCTCTCAATGGCTACACCTTC.

In its sample, this clone was seen a few times. V is TRBV28 and J is TRBJ1-2; D is unclear. Germline CDR1 is MDHEN and CDR2 is SYDVKM. V was trimmed by 2 bases and J by 5 bases, leaving 9 bases between them. CDR3 length: 13 amino acids. The CDR3 region has the DNA TGTGCCAGCAGTTTAGCCCCCAGTTATGGCTACACCTTC. Translating gives CASSLAPSYGYTF.

This chain joins TRBV19 and TRBJ2-3; no clear D. The CDR3 is 14 amino acids. Germline V CDR1 and CDR2: LNHDA, SQIVND (reference sequence). V lost 1 base, J lost 4 bases, and 9 bases lay in between. The CDR3 protein is CASSIGWLADTQYF. The CDR3 nucleotides are TGTGCCAGTAGTATAGGCTGGCTGGCAGATACGCAGTATTTT.

V and J are TRBV27 and TRBJ2-1, with D unresolved. The V end was cut by 3 bases, the J end by 9 bases, with 9 bases between. The germline V gene has CDR1 MNHEY and CDR2 SMNVEV (reference sequence). The CDR3 runs 12 residues. The CDR3 protein is CASSFALGEQFF. In DNA form, the CDR3 reads TGTGCCAGCAGTTTTGCCCTAGGTGAGCAGTTCTTC.

The chain combines TRBV30 with TRBJ2-3, with D hard to call. This CDR3 comprises 13 residues. The germline V and J ends were trimmed by 0 bases and 4 bases, with 8 bases remaining between them. In germline, CDR1 is GTSNPN, CDR2 SVGIG (reference sequence). The CDR3: CAWSVNSPDTQYF. The CDR3, as DNA: TGTGCCTGGAGTGTTAACAGTCCAGATACGCAGTATTTT. Combining the CDR3 with reference TRBV30 and TRBJ2-3 gives the whole variable domain SQTIHQWPATLVQPVGSPLSLECTVEGTSNPNLYWYRQAAGRGLQLLFYSVGIGQISSEVPQNLSASRPQDRQFILSSKKLLLSDSGFYLCAWSVNSPDTQYFGPGTRLTVL.

This clone has only one observation. The V gene is TRBV28, the J gene TRBJ2-3; 10 bases agree with TRBD2. The CDR3 sequence is 16 residues long. The V and J ends lost 2 bases and 1 base, in that order; junction bases with no gene match: 3. Germline CDR1 is MDHEN and CDR2 is SYDVKM. CDR3 sequence: CASSLLGTSGTDTQYF. The DNA for the CDR3 is TGTGCCAGCAGTTTACTCGGGACTAGCGGCACAGATACGCAGTATTTT.

The rearrangement uses TRBV2 and TRBJ2-5; 10 bases agree with TRBD2. Unmatched junction bases numbered 11, after V lost 8 bases and J lost 5 bases. The CDR3 extends over 15 amino acids. In germline, CDR1 is SNHLY, CDR2 FYNNEI. The CDR3 region has the DNA TGTGCCAGCCACCACTCTAGCGGGAGTTCTGAGACCCAGTACTTC. Its translation: CASHHSSGSSETQYF.

This chain connects TRBV6-8 to TRBJ1-1; D is unclear. The germline gives CDR1 MNHGY, CDR2 SAAAGT. The CDR3 is 18 residues long. V was cut by 7 bases and J by 0 bases, with 24 bases left in between. CDR3: CASTKGGVFGEMNTEAFF. The DNA for the CDR3 is TGTGCCAGCACCAAAGGCGGGGTTTTTGGGGAGATGAACACTGAAGCTTTCTTT.

The V call is TRBV7-6, the J call TRBJ2-7; 9 nucleotides match TRBD1. V shed 3 bases and J 0 bases; nucleotides not matched to a gene: 9. Germline V gene sequence: CDR1 SGHVS, CDR2 FNYEAQ. CDR3 length equals 17 residues. CDR3 protein: CASSLEFGTGSSYEQYF. CDR3 DNA sequence: TGTGCCAGCAGCTTGGAATTCGGGACAGGGAGCTCCTACGAGCAGTACTTC.

The chain's CDR3 is CASSLGTSGPQYNEQFF. The CDR3 DNA is TGTGCCAGCAGCTTGGGGACTAGCGGGCCACAGTACAATGAGCAGTTCTTC. This chain uses TRBV7-8 with TRBJ2-1; TRBD2 aligns across 12 bases. With V trimmed by 3 bases and J by 4 bases, 7 bases remained unmatched. The germline V gene has CDR1 SGHVS and CDR2 FQNEAQ. This CDR3 region has 17 residues.

V and J are TRBV11-3 and TRBJ2-3; TRBD2 matches at 9 bases. Germline lookup yields CDR1 SGHNT and CDR2 YENEEA. This CDR3 is built from 14 residues. Trimming at V came to 3 bases and at J to 8 bases, leaving 6 bases not matched to a gene. In nucleotides, the CDR3 is TGTGCCAGCAGCTTGGGCGGGGGGGTCGGTACGCAGTATTTT. Translated: CASSLGGGVGTQYF.

This rearrangement joins TRBV7-8 to TRBJ1-1; D is unresolved. Trimming took off 8 bases at V and 0 bases at J, with 10 bases between the two ends. Germline V gene data show CDR1 as SGHVS and CDR2 as FQNEAQ. This CDR3 comprises 13 residues. The DNA of the CDR3 is TGTGCCAGCCGGATCGGGATGAACACTGAAGCTTTCTTT. Translated: CASRIGMNTEAFF.

The chain employs TRBV28 and TRBJ1-2; D not resolved. CDR3 length: 12 residues. Trimming took off 6 bases at V and 0 bases at J, with 5 bases between the two ends. The germline gives CDR1 MDHEN, CDR2 SYDVKM. The CDR3 DNA reads TGTGCCAGCAGACCAGCTAACTATGGCTACACCTTC. Encoded protein: CASRPANYGYTF.

The chain employs TRBV9 and TRBJ1-3; D gene ambiguous. Germline V lookup: CDR1 SGDLS, CDR2 YYNGEE. Between the trimmed V and J ends, which lost 0 bases and 5 bases, there was a span of 9 bases. The CDR3 has 14 residues. CDR3 nucleotide sequence: TGTGCCAGCAGCGTAGATGATTGGCGAAACACCATATATTTT. It is translated as CASSVDDWRNTIYF.

The genes are TRBV5-4 and TRBJ2-1; D possibly corresponds to TRBD2 (5 bases). Germline V CDR1 and CDR2: SGHNT, YYREEE (reference sequence). V lost 4 bases and J lost 3, with 17 bases in between. The CDR3 runs to 16 residues. CDR3: CASSPPRTGNYNEQFF. CDR3 nucleotides: TGTGCCAGCAGCCCCCCCCGGACTGGCAACTACAATGAGCAGTTCTTC.

This clone was counted between two and nine times. This chain joins TRBV11-2 and TRBJ1-3, with TRBD1 identical over 8 bases. The CDR3 extends over 16 amino acids. Germline V lookup: CDR1 SGHAT, CDR2 FQNNGV. With V trimmed by 7 bases and J by 0 bases, 8 bases remained unmatched. Here the CDR3 reads CASIETGDFSGNTIYF. The CDR3 DNA reads as TGTGCCAGCATCGAGACAGGGGATTTCTCTGGAAACACCATATATTTT. Complete variable domain (other parts from reference TRBV11-2 and TRBJ1-3): EAGVAQSPRYKIIEKRQSVAFWCNPISGHATLYWYQQILGQGPKLLIQFQNNGVVDDSQLPKDRFSAERLKGVDSTLKIQPAKLEDSAVYLCASIETGDFSGNTIYFGEGSWLTVV.

The J gene is TRBJ1-1, the V gene TRBV2, with 9 bases that match TRBD1. The length of the CDR3 is 14 residues. V gave up 6 bases and J gave up 6 bases; unmatched junction bases: 8. Germline loops: CDR1 SNHLY, CDR2 FYNNEI. For the CDR3, the DNA is TGTGCCAGCAGACGGGGACAGGGCGCGGCTGAAGCTTTCTTT. Translated: CASRRGQGAAEAFF.

The DNA for the CDR3 is TGTGCCAGCAGTGAATTCAGGGGATCCTATAATTCACCCCTCCACTTT. It encodes CASSEFRGSYNSPLHF. This chain uses TRBV6-1 with TRBJ1-6; tentatively, D is TRBD1 (6 bases). The CDR3 sequence is 16 residues long. The V gene's germline CDR1 is MNHNS and CDR2 SASEGT. Trimming removed 2 bases at V and 1 base at J, with 9 bases between.

The chain combines TRBV28 with TRBJ2-7; 7 bases are a match to TRBD2. CDR1 and CDR2 (germline): MDHEN, SYDVKM. The junction had 13 bases not matched to a gene; V was cut back by 8 bases and J by 9 bases. The length of the CDR3 is 13 residues. The CDR3 sequence: CASSLGGFGVQYF. CDR3 bases: TGTGCCAGCTCCCTGGGAGGGTTCGGGGTGCAGTACTTC.

The chain carries TRBV12-5 and TRBJ2-1, with 15 nucleotides matching TRBD2. The CDR3 is made up of 20 amino acids. The junction had 14 bases not matched to a gene; V was cut back by 1 base and J by 7 bases. The V gene's germline CDR1 is LGHNT and CDR2 FRNRAP. The CDR3 loop is CASGLGVWTSGRVIGNEQFF. The CDR3 DNA sequence: TGTGCTAGTGGTTTGGGGGTGTGGACTAGCGGGAGGGTAATCGGTAATGAGCAGTTCTTC. Together with reference TRBV12-5 and TRBJ2-1, the CDR3 gives the full variable domain: DARVTQTPRHKVTEMGQEVTMRCQPILGHNTVFWYRQTMMQGLELLAYFRNRAPLDDSGMPKDRFSAEMPDATLATLKIQPSEPRDSAVYFCASGLGVWTSGRVIGNEQFFGPGTRLTVL.

The chain has TRBV18 and TRBJ1-5; D uncertain. CDR1 KGHSH and CDR2 LQKENI come from the germline V gene. The CDR3 loop spans 14 amino acids. The ends were cut back, 3 bases at V and 0 bases at J, with 6 bases in the middle. CDR3 residues: CASSPSGSNQPQHF. The DNA for the CDR3 is TGTGCCAGCTCACCCTCGGGTAGCAATCAGCCCCAGCATTTT.

V is TRBV11-2 and J is TRBJ2-3, with 7 bases aligning to TRBD2. V lost 5 bases to trimming and J lost 2 bases; unmatched junction nucleotides: 10. The CDR3 loop spans 16 amino acids. Germline V CDR1 and CDR2: SGHAT, FQNNGV. The CDR3 DNA is TGTGCCAGCAGCCGAGGGGCAAGCGGGAACACAGATACGCAGTATTTT. As protein: CASSRGASGNTDTQYF.

This chain uses TRBV28 with TRBJ2-3; 9 bases are a match to TRBD2. V gave up 3 bases and J gave up 4 bases; unmatched junction bases: 23. The length of the CDR3 is 21 residues. Germline loops: CDR1 MDHEN, CDR2 SYDVKM. In nucleotides, the CDR3 is TGTGCCAGCAGTTTTTTTTTGGGCCAGGGAGAGCTAGCGGGACCTCCAGATACGCAGTATTTT. It is translated as CASSFFLGQGELAGPPDTQYF. The full variable domain, in which reference TRBV28 and TRBJ2-3 provide the parts outside the CDR3, is DVKVTQSSRYLVKRTGEKVFLECVQDMDHENMFWYRQDPGLGLRLIYFSYDVKMKEKGDIPEGYSVSREKKERFSLILESASTNQTSMYLCASSFFLGQGELAGPPDTQYFGPGTRLTVL.